This entry lists 25 T cell receptor beta chains sequenced from one sample in a study of shared clonotypes between healthy human individuals. Sequenced by immunoSEQ multiplex PCR; TCRdb stores in-frame clones only, minus some. The data contain about a million clones, 60% to 85% of them seen just once; the ten biggest clones take up about 1.5%. Sequencing used memory CD4+ T cells sorted from blood. Noted subset: CD45RA-negative fraction. Every receptor here comes from a young man in good health.

J is TRBJ2-5 and V is TRBV6-4, with D possibly matching TRBD2 (5 bases). With 4 bases removed from V and 4 bases from J, the gap between germline ends came to 10 bases. The germline gives CDR1 MRHNA, CDR2 SNTAGT. The CDR3 covers 13 residues. Here the CDR3 DNA reads TGTGCCAGCAGTGTTAGGGCGGGAGAGACCCAGTACTTC. It is translated as CASSVRAGETQYF.

There are a few counts of this clone. The chain is built from TRBV12-5 and TRBJ2-5; D tentatively reads TRBD1 or TRBD2 (6 bases each). The CDR3 consists of 16 residues. CDR1 LGHNT and CDR2 FRNRAP come from the germline V gene. V was trimmed by 2 bases and J by 9 bases, leaving 22 bases between them. CDR3 residues: CASGLPTPGGLTPQYF. CDR3 DNA sequence: TGTGCTAGTGGTTTGCCCACTCCTGGGGGGCTAACCCCCCAGTACTTC.

This clone came up a few times. The chain combines TRBV5-1 with TRBJ1-2; 12 bases align to TRBD1. The CDR3 consists of 14 residues. After removal of 6 bases from V and 13 bases from J, the junction contained 13 bases not matched to a gene. CDR1 SGHRS and CDR2 YFSETQ come from the germline V gene. For the CDR3, the DNA is TGCGCCAGCACTTCCGGGACAGGGGGCGTAGAGAGCACCTTC. It specifies CASTSGTGGVESTF.

The CDR3 DNA is TGTGCCAGCAGCTTTACACAGGGGGCGCGGACTGAAGCTTTCTTT. It translates to CASSFTQGARTEAFF. The chain links TRBV5-4 to TRBJ1-1, with 9 bases matching TRBD1. Germline loops: CDR1 SGHNT, CDR2 YYREEE (reference sequence). This CDR3 has 15 residues. V dropped 2 bases and J dropped 5; count of bases not matched to a gene: 7.

The rearrangement links TRBV5-6 to TRBJ2-1, with D perhaps matching TRBD2 (5 bases). CDR3 length equals 15 residues. The ends were cut back, 4 bases at V and 4 bases at J, with 15 bases in the middle. CDR1 is SGHDT and CDR2 is YYEEEE in the germline V gene. This CDR3 is CASSPGTNIYNEQFF. CDR3 coding DNA: TGTGCCAGCAGCCCGGGAACGAATATATACAATGAGCAGTTCTTC.

This sequence joins TRBV7-2 and TRBJ1-2, with 8 bases fitting TRBD1. With 4 bases clipped from V and 8 bases from J, the junction kept 9 bases outside the gene matches. This CDR3 comprises 14 residues. Germline CDR1 and CDR2: SGHTA and FQGNSA. DNA of the CDR3: TGTGCCAGCAGCTCGACAGGGGACCTTGGGGGCTACACCTTC. Amino acids: CASSSTGDLGGYTF.

V is TRBV5-4 and J is TRBJ2-5; tentative D call: TRBD1 (5 bases). V lost 2 bases, J lost 2 bases, and 10 bases lay in between. Germline V lookup: CDR1 SGHNT, CDR2 YYREEE (reference sequence). The length of the CDR3 is 14 residues. For the CDR3, the DNA is TGTGCCAGCAGCTTAGGGGTTTGGCAAGAGACCCAGTACTTC. It encodes CASSLGVWQETQYF. The full variable domain, rest sourced from reference TRBV5-4 and TRBJ2-5, is ETGVTQSPTHLIKTRGQQVTLRCSSQSGHNTVSWYQQALGQGPQFIFQYYREEENGRGNFPPRFSGLQFPNYSSELNVNALELDDSALYLCASSLGVWQETQYFGPGTRLLVL.

The chain carries TRBV4-1 and TRBJ2-3, with 8 bases identical to TRBD2. There are 14 residues in the CDR3. Losses at the gene ends were 7 bases for V and 2 bases for J; bases not matched to a gene: 5. The germline V gene has CDR1 MGHRA and CDR2 YSYEKL. The CDR3 DNA reads TGCGCCAGCACGGGGGGGAGAAACACAGATACGCAGTATTTT. Its translation: CASTGGRNTDTQYF.

This clone was seen repeatedly, ten times or more. The chain has TRBV13 and TRBJ1-1; no firm D call. V lost 5 bases, J lost 0 bases, and 13 bases lay in between. The CDR3 length is 15 residues. From germline, CDR1 is PRHDT and CDR2 FYEKMQ (reference sequence). The CDR3 spells CASSPTASMNTEAFF. CDR3 bases: TGTGCCAGCAGCCCCACTGCTTCCATGAACACTGAAGCTTTCTTT.

This clone was found once. This sequence joins TRBV29-1 and TRBJ2-2; 8 positions match TRBD2. The CDR3 has 15 residues. V gave up 7 bases and J gave up 5 bases; unmatched junction bases: 12. Germline CDR1 SQVTM, CDR2 ANQGSEA. CDR3 in amino acids: CSANIAGRSTGELFF. The CDR3 region has the DNA TGCAGCGCAAACATAGCGGGAAGGTCGACCGGGGAGCTGTTTTTT.

J is TRBJ1-2 and V is TRBV5-4; D perhaps matches TRBD1 (5 bases). CDR1 and CDR2 from the germline V gene are SGHNT and YYREEE (reference sequence). Trimming pared 2 bases from V and 4 bases from J, leaving 9 bases between. The CDR3 covers 13 residues. Here the CDR3 reads CASSLDSSYGYTF. As DNA, the CDR3 is TGTGCCAGCAGCTTAGACAGCTCCTATGGCTACACCTTC.

The rearrangement joins TRBV5-8 to TRBJ1-3; TRBD1 might be the D (5 bases). Germline V gene lookup returns CDR1 SGHTS and CDR2 YDEGEE. The CDR3 is made up of 15 amino acids. Trimming left V 4 bases short and J 2 bases short, with 13 bases between. The CDR3 loop reads CASSLGTRTGNTIYF. In DNA, the CDR3 is TGTGCCAGCAGCCTCGGGACCCGGACTGGAAACACCATATATTTT.

Concerning this clone: Its ends do not fully match the called genes, so a read error is possible. This specimen includes other DNA sequences encoding the same CDR3. The rearrangement links TRBV19 to TRBJ2-1; TRBD1 is a possible D gene (5 bases). The CDR3 extends over 16 amino acids. Per the germline V gene, CDR1 is LNHDA and CDR2 is SQIVND (reference sequence). DNA for the CDR3: TGCGCCAGTAGATTTCCAGGGATTACGGCCGACAATGAGCAGTTCTTC. Protein: CASRFPGITADNEQFF. The full variable domain, in which reference TRBV19 and TRBJ2-1 provide the parts outside the CDR3, is DGGITQSPKYLFRKEGQNVTLSCEQNLNHDAMYWYRQDPGQGLRLIYYSQIVNDFQKGDIAEGYSVSREKKESFPLTVTSAQKNPTAFYLCASRFPGITADNEQFFGPGTRLTVL.

The chain joins TRBV5-1 to TRBJ1-6; 7 positions match TRBD1. The CDR3 is 15 residues long. Germline V gives CDR1 SGHRS, CDR2 YFSETQ. With 3 bases clipped from V and 6 bases from J, the junction kept 6 bases outside the gene matches. The CDR3 sequence: CASSSTGPPNSPLHF. The CDR3 DNA is TGCGCCAGCAGCTCGACAGGGCCTCCTAATTCACCCCTCCACTTT.

As concerns this clone: In this CDR3 the conserved last residue, phenylalanine or tryptophan, is missing, so a read error is likely. The limits of the CDR3 on the DNA are not certain, so only TCRdb's listed CDR3 is given. The rearrangement links TRBV5-6 to TRBJ1-1; the DNA was not compared with TRBD1, the D call given in the table. Including both end residues, the CDR3 is 12 amino acids long. In germline, CDR1 is SGHDT, CDR2 YYEEEE. This CDR3 is CASSVQSKTGSL.

This clone was seen a handful of times. V and J are TRBV7-9 and TRBJ1-1; TRBD1 might be the D (5 bases). CDR1 and CDR2 from the germline V gene are SEHNR and FQNEAQ (reference sequence). The CDR3 is 13 residues long. V lost 5 bases and J lost 4, with 11 bases in between. This CDR3 is CASSPRQSTEAFF. CDR3 coding DNA: TGTGCCAGCAGCCCAAGACAGTCCACTGAAGCTTTCTTT.

This sequence joins TRBV30 and TRBJ2-2, with D perhaps TRBD2 (5 bases). The CDR3 runs to 16 residues. Germline loops: CDR1 GTSNPN, CDR2 SVGIG (reference sequence). Trimming took 0 bases from V and 4 from J, leaving 15 bases between them. For the CDR3, the DNA is TGTGCCTGGAGTGTACTCGGTGGGAGAAGCACCGGGGAGCTGTTTTTT. Its translation is CAWSVLGGRSTGELFF.

A word on this clone: The same CDR3 arises from other DNA sequences in this sample as well. The gene calls are TRBV10-3 and TRBJ1-1; the match to TRBD1 covers 7 bases. Germline CDR1 reads ENHRY; CDR2 reads SYGVKD. The length of the CDR3 is 14 residues. V trimming: 6 bases; J trimming: 1 base; junction bases outside the gene matches: 5. CDR3 loop: CAISRDRGNTEAFF. CDR3 in DNA: TGTGCCATCAGCCGGGACAGAGGGAACACTGAAGCTTTCTTT.

This clone was observed a handful of times. The chain links TRBV2 to TRBJ1-2, with 9 nucleotides matching TRBD1. Losses at the gene ends were 7 bases for V and 2 bases for J; bases not matched to a gene: 2. In germline, CDR1 is SNHLY, CDR2 FYNNEI. The CDR3 spans 13 residues. CDR3 bases: TGTGCCAGCACACAGGGGGCGAACTATGGCTACACCTTC. It specifies CASTQGANYGYTF.

V gene TRBV5-1 combines with J gene TRBJ1-2, with D possibly being TRBD1 (5 bases). V lost 4 bases and J lost 2, with 15 bases in between. This CDR3 is built from 15 residues. The germline CDR1 and CDR2 sequences are SGHRS and YFSETQ. The CDR3 DNA is TGCGCCAGCAGCCCCGGAGGGGCAGGGAACTATGGCTACACCTTC. Its protein product is CASSPGGAGNYGYTF.

The chain uses TRBV4-1 and TRBJ1-3, with D possibly TRBD1 on 5 matching bases. V was shortened by 3 bases and J by 2 bases, with 14 bases between the two germline ends. Germline CDR1 MGHRA, CDR2 YSYEKL. There are 16 residues in the CDR3. For the CDR3, the DNA is TGCGCCAGCAGCCATGCCGGGACGACGGCTGGAAACACCATATATTTT. It translates to CASSHAGTTAGNTIYF.

This sequence joins TRBV2 and TRBJ2-3, with 12 bases that match TRBD2. Germline assignment: CDR1 SNHLY and CDR2 FYNNEI. The CDR3 totals 17 residues. V was pared by 5 bases and J by 0 bases, with 6 bases of the junction left unmatched. The CDR3 reads CASSRTSGVVSTDTQYF. Written as DNA, the CDR3 is TGTGCCAGCAGTCGGACTAGCGGGGTTGTAAGCACAGATACGCAGTATTTT.

V and J are TRBV6-6 and TRBJ1-6; D is unclear. Trimming removed 6 bases at V and 9 bases at J, with 15 bases between. This CDR3 is built from 14 residues. Germline CDR1 is MNHNY and CDR2 is SVGAGI (reference sequence). The CDR3 spells CASRDGWVGSPLHF. CDR3 coding DNA: TGTGCCAGCAGAGACGGTTGGGTGGGTTCACCCCTCCACTTT.

Only a few counts were recorded for this clone. The chain carries TRBV7-9 and TRBJ1-3; no clear D. Per the germline V gene, CDR1 is SEHNR and CDR2 is FQNEAQ (reference sequence). Trimming cost V 5 bases and J 2 bases, with 13 bases left between them. There are 15 residues in the CDR3. The chain's CDR3 is CASSPPGWAGNTIYF. The CDR3 coding sequence is TGTGCCAGCAGCCCTCCCGGGTGGGCTGGAAACACCATATATTTT. Full variable domain (rest looked up from reference TRBV7-9 and TRBJ1-3): DTGVSQNPRHKITKRGQNVTFRCDPISEHNRLYWYRQTLGQGPEFLTYFQNEAQLEKSRLLSDRFSAERPKGSFSTLEIQRTEQGDSAMYLCASSPPGWAGNTIYFGEGSWLTVV.

With respect to this clone: A read error is possible here, since a much larger clone lies one base away. For the CDR3, the DNA is TGCGCCAGCAGCTTGCTAGGGGCTAATGAAAAACTGTTTTTT. Translating it yields CASSLLGANEKLFF. This chain connects TRBV5-1 to TRBJ1-4; tentative D call: TRBD1 (5 bases). The V end lost 1 base, the J end lost 3 bases, and 7 bases lay between the germline ends. This CDR3 comprises 14 residues. Germline CDR1 is SGHRS and CDR2 is YFSETQ.